These T cell receptor beta chains were read from a single sample in a study of tumor-infiltrating lymphocytes in primary liver carcinoma. TCRdb ran MiXCR on the multiplex PCR reads and lists one entry per CDR3 protein. The table records around 330,000 distinct CDR3 sequences, 50% to 60% of them present only once. Material: peripheral blood. The receptors originated from a woman in her 30s with primary liver carcinoma and hepatitis B virus infection. Both conserved end residues are part of each CDR3. The D gene is left open where the match is weak. Clone size is not always given. Where it is, it says once, few, many or a class for expanded clones.

v_gene	abundance	j_gene	d_gene	CDR3nt	CDR3aa
TRBV10-3	-	TRBJ2-1	-	TGTGCCACACAGTGGAGCTCCTACATTGAGCAGTTCTTC	CATQWSSYIEQFF
TRBV5-1	-	TRBJ1-1	-	TGCGCCAGCAGCTTGGCCGGGGGAGACACTGAAGCTTTCTTT	CASSLAGGDTEAFF
TRBV4-3	-	TRBJ2-7	-	TGCGCCAGCAGCCATGTGTTTAACTCGCCGGCTTACGAGCAGTACTTC	CASSHVFNSPAYEQYF
TRBV10-2	once	TRBJ1-2	-	TGCACCAGCAGTGAAAGCGGAAATGGCTACACCTTC	CTSSESGNGYTF
TRBV10-1	few	TRBJ2-5	-	TGCGCCAGCAGGTCCGACAGCTCCAAGACCCAGTACTTC	CASRSDSSKTQYF
TRBV12-3/TRBV12-4	few	TRBJ1-3	-	TGTGCCAACTTGGGACTCTCTGGAAACACCATATATTTT	CANLGLSGNTIYF
TRBV11-2	-	TRBJ2-2	-	TGTGCCAGCAGCTTAGGGCCATGGAGTCCTCTTACCGGGGAGCTATTTTTT	CASSLGPWSPLTGELFF
TRBV29-1	once	TRBJ2-5	-	TGCAGCGCCACCAGACAGCCGGCAAGAGAGACCCAGTACTTT	CSATRQPARETQYF
TRBV29-1	-	TRBJ2-1	TRBD2	TGCAGCGTTGGGCTAGCGGGGCGAAGGTTCTACAATGAGCAGTTCTTC	CSVGLAGRRFYNEQFF
TRBV4-1	-	TRBJ1-4	-	TGCGCCAGCAGCCAAGGAGACAGTCGGGCTGAAAAACTGTTTTTT	CASSQGDSRAEKLFF
TRBV7-9	-	TRBJ2-7	-	TGTGCCAGCAGCTTAGCTATCGGACTGGCCTACGAGCAGTACTTC	CASSLAIGLAYEQYF
TRBV11-2	-	TRBJ2-2	-	TGTGCCAGCAGCTTAGGGTACACCACCGGGGAGCTGTTATTT	CASSLGYTTGELLF
TRBV12-3/TRBV12-4	many	TRBJ2-3	TRBD2	TGTGCCAGCAGCCGCGGGGGGGTATTGATTGGTGCAGATACGCAGTATTTT	CASSRGGVLIGADTQYF
TRBV13	-	TRBJ1-1	TRBD1	TGTGTCAGCAGCGACAGGGGAGGAACAACTGAAGCTTTCTTT	CVSSDRGGTTEAFF
TRBV11-2	-	TRBJ2-7	TRBD1	TGTGTCAGCAGCCTATCCGGGACAGGGATCTCCTACGAGCGGTACTTC	CVSSLSGTGISYERYF
TRBV11-3	many	TRBJ1-2	-	TGTGCCAGCAGCTTATTAGGAATCTATGGCTACACCTTC	CASSLLGIYGYTF
TRBV6-1	-	TRBJ1-6	-	TGTGCCAGCAGTAGGACAGCGAATAATTCACCCCTCCACTTT	CASSRTANNSPLHF
TRBV24-1	-	TRBJ2-4	TRBD2	TGTGCCACCAGTGATCCCTCGCCAAAGAGGAGCGGGAGGGCCAAAAACATTCAGTACTTC	CATSDPSPKRSGRAKNIQYF
TRBV7-8	-	TRBJ1-6	TRBD1	TGTGCCAGCAACTTATACTGGGCCAGGGGGAATTCACCCCTCCACTTT	CASNLYWARGNSPLHF
TRBV5-6	-	TRBJ1-5	-	TGTGCCAGCCAAACGACAGGTTCAAATCAGCCCCAGCATTTT	CASQTTGSNQPQHF
TRBV5-6	-	TRBJ1-5	-	TGTGCCAGCAGCTTGGCCGGCCGTTACCGGCCCCAGCATTTT	CASSLAGRYRPQHF
TRBV14	-	TRBJ2-3	-	TGTGCCAGCGGCCTATTAAACTCCGATACGCAGTATTTT	CASGLLNSDTQYF
TRBV6-1	-	TRBJ1-5	-	TGTGCCAGCAGTGAAAGGCCGACGTCCCAGCATTTT	CASSERPTSQHF
TRBV4-1	many	TRBJ2-3	-	TGCGCCAGCAGCCAAGATTCGCGCCCAGATACGCAGTATTTT	CASSQDSRPDTQYF
TRBV11-2	many	TRBJ2-7	-	TGTGCCAGCAGCTTGACGGAAAGCTCCTACGAGCAGTACTTC	CASSLTESSYEQYF
TRBV6-2/TRBV6-3	few	TRBJ2-1	-	TGTGCCAGCGGTGAACCGGGACTTAGCTCCTACAATGAGCAGTTCTTC	CASGEPGLSSYNEQFF
TRBV28	few	TRBJ2-3	-	TGTGCCAGCAGTTTAGCCGGATTTACTAGCACAGATACGCAGTATTTT	CASSLAGFTSTDTQYF
TRBV28	once	TRBJ2-2	-	TGTGCCAGCAGGCCAGGGAACGCCGGGGAGCTGTTTTTT	CASRPGNAGELFF
TRBV7-8	few	TRBJ2-6	-	TGTGCCAGCTTCTTGCAGTCCCAGAGCTCTGGGGCCAACGTCCTGACTTTC	CASFLQSQSSGANVLTF
TRBV12-3/TRBV12-4	-	TRBJ1-2	-	TGTGCCAGCTGTTTCAACGGGAGACAGTATGGCTACACCTTC	CASCFNGRQYGYTF
TRBV12-3/TRBV12-4	-	TRBJ2-3	TRBD1	TGTGCCAGCACATTACAGGGGGGAGATACGCAGTATTTT	CASTLQGGDTQYF
TRBV6-5	few	TRBJ1-6	-	TGTGCCAGCAGTCCCCAGGCAAATAATTCACCCCTCCACTTT	CASSPQANNSPLHF
TRBV29-1	-	TRBJ1-2	-	TGCAGCGTTGGCGGCTCAATAAAAGGGCCCCTCAACTTTGGCTACACCTTC	CSVGGSIKGPLNFGYTF
TRBV11-1	many	TRBJ2-1	-	TGTGCCAGCAGCTTAAGTGCAGTTTACAATGAGCAGTTCTTC	CASSLSAVYNEQFF
TRBV11-2	-	TRBJ2-1	TRBD2	TGTGCCAGCAACTTCTTAATTCGGACTAGCAGGAGGGACAATGAGCAGTTCTTC	CASNFLIRTSRRDNEQFF
TRBV29-1	many	TRBJ2-1	-	TGCAGCGTTTCTTATAGAGGGAATGAGCAGTTCTTC	CSVSYRGNEQFF
TRBV11-2	-	TRBJ2-1	TRBD2	TGTGTCAGCAGTCCCCCGCGGGGGGCTCGAAGCTCCTACAATGAGCAGTTCTTC	CVSSPPRGARSSYNEQFF
TRBV11-3	-	TRBJ1-1	TRBD1	TGTACCACCACGACAGGGGGCACTGAAGCCTTCTTT	CTTTTGGTEAFF
TRBV28	few	TRBJ2-7	TRBD1	TGTGCCTGCGTTGCAGGACAGGGCTACCACGAGCAGTACTTC	CACVAGQGYHEQYF
TRBV6-2/TRBV6-3	-	TRBJ2-7	-	TGTGCCAGCAGGCCGCTCAGCGGGTTGAGCACCTACGAGCAGTACTTC	CASRPLSGLSTYEQYF
TRBV11-2	-	TRBJ1-6	-	TGTACCAGCAGCTTAAGCAGGGTGGGGCGGAAGAATTCACCCCTCCACTTT	CTSSLSRVGRKNSPLHF
TRBV29-1	-	TRBJ1-5	TRBD1	TGCAGCGTAATGGGACAGTCTAATGAGCCCCAGCATTTC	CSVMGQSNEPQHF
TRBV5-4	-	TRBJ2-6	-	TGTGCCAGCAGCAGATCCCGTGGGGACTCTGGGGCCAACGTCCTGACTTTC	CASSRSRGDSGANVLTF
TRBV6-1	-	TRBJ1-6	-	TGTGCCAGCAGTGAACTCGGCGTACGTTCACACCCCCACTTT	CASSELGVRSHPHF
TRBV14	-	TRBJ1-4	-	TGTGCCAGTAGCCAAGATCCCGTGCTACCAACTAATGAAAAACTGTTTTTT	CASSQDPVLPTNEKLFF
TRBV11-2	-	TRBJ2-5	-	TGTGCCAGCAGCTTACTGGCATGGCAGGAGACCCAGTACTTC	CASSLLAWQETQYF
TRBV6-1	-	TRBJ2-3	-	TGTGCCAGCAGCGATGTGCTGGATACGCAGTATTTT	CASSDVLDTQYF
TRBV28	-	TRBJ2-5	-	TGTGCCAGCAACAGGAGGCTAGGAGGGGGGGAGACCCAGTACTTC	CASNRRLGGGETQYF